The entry that follows covers one T cell receptor (beta chain) sequence. The protocol was immunoSEQ multiplex PCR, while the TCRdb copy is restricted to in-frame clones and leaves out a portion. The table records 70,000 to 85,000 clones, around 83% of them present only once. This specimen comes from a study of control samples from healthy donors and cancer patients. Germline lookup yields CDR1 SEHNR and CDR2 FQNEAQ (reference sequence). The CDR3 consists of 14 residues. The V end lost 3 bases, the J end lost 1 base, and 9 bases lay between the germline ends. Sequencing used PBMCs. The genes are TRBV7-9 and TRBJ1-1; unclear D gene. The TCR sequence derives from a man between 60 and 75 years old with head and neck cancer. In DNA form, the CDR3 reads TGTGCCAGCAGCTTTCTGGCAGGGAACACTGAAGCTTTCTTT. Translation gives CASSFLAGNTEAFF.